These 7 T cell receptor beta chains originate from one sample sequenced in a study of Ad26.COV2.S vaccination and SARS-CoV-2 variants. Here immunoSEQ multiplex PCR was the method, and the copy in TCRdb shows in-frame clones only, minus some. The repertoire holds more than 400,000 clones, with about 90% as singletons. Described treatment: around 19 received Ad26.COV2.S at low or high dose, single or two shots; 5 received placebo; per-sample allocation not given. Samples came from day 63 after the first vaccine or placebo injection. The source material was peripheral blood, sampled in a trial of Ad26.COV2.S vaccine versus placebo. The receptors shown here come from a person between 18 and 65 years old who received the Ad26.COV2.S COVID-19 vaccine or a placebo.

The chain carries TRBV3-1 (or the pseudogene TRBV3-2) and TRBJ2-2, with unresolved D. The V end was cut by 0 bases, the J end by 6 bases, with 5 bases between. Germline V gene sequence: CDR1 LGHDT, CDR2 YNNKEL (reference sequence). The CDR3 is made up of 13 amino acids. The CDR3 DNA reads TGTGCCAGCAGCCAAGATTGGTCCGGGGAGCTGTTTTTT. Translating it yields CASSQDWSGELFF.

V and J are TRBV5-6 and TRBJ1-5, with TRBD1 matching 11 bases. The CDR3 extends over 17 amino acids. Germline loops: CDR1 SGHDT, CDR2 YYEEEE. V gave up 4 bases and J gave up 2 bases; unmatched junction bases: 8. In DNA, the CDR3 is TGTGCCAGCAGCGAATTTGCGGACAGGGGGCGCAATCAGCCCCAGCATTTT. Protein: CASSEFADRGRNQPQHF.

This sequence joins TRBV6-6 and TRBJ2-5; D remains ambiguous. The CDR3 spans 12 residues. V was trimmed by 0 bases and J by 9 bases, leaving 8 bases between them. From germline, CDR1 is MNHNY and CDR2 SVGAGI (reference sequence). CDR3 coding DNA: TGTGCCAGCAGTTACTCCGACCACCCCCAGTACTTC. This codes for CASSYSDHPQYF.

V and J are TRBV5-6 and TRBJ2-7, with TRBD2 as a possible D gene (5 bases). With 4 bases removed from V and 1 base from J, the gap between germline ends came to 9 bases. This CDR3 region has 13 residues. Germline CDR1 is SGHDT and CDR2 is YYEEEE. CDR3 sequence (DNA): TGTGCCAGCAGCCCCGGGGATTCCTACGAGCAGTACTTC. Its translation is CASSPGDSYEQYF.

The CDR3 coding sequence is TGTGCCAGCTCACCTGGACAGGGCAGATACAATGAGCAGTTCTTC. Translated: CASSPGQGRYNEQFF. J is TRBJ2-1 and V is TRBV18; 8 nucleotides match TRBD1. With 3 bases clipped from V and 4 bases from J, the junction kept 5 bases outside the gene matches. The CDR3 is 15 amino acids. Germline lookup yields CDR1 KGHSH and CDR2 LQKENI.

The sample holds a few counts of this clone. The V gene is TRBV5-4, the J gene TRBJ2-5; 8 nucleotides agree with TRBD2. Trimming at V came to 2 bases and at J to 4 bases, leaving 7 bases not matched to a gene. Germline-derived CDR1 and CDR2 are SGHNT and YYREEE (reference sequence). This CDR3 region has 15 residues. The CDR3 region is CASSLAGAIRETQYF. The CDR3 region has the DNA TGTGCCAGCAGCTTAGCGGGAGCAATAAGAGAGACCCAGTACTTC.

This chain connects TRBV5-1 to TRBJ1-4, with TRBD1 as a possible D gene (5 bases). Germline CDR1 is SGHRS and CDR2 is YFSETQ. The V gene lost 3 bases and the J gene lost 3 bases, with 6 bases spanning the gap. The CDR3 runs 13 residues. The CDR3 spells CASSSGPNEKLFF. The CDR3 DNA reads TGCGCCAGCAGCTCGGGACCTAATGAAAAACTGTTTTTT.